Listed below are T cell receptor beta chains from one sample, sequenced in a study of cytomegalovirus exposure and HLA in healthy donors. Some clones are missing from TCRdb's copy, which holds only in-frame ones; the method was immunoSEQ multiplex PCR. The data contain around 170,000 clones, around 79% of them singletons. Material: PBMCs. The receptor source for this set is a woman in her thirties or forties in good health and CMV-seronegative. CDR3s include the opening cysteine and the closing phenylalanine or tryptophan. D genes are given only for firm matches. Clone sizes are given selectively: once, few, many, or a class where the clone is expanded.

clone size | D gene | J gene | V gene | CDR3 DNA | CDR3 protein
NA | NA | TRBJ2-2 | TRBV9 | TGTGCCAGCAGCCCCACCGGCGGGGAGCTGTTTTTT | CASSPTGGELFF
once | TRBD2 | TRBJ2-1 | TRBV5-4 | TGTGCCAGCAGGGACGGGAGGATAGCGGGAGGACGAAGCTCCTACAATGAGCAGTTCTTC | CASRDGRIAGGRSSYNEQFF
few | NA | TRBJ2-2 | TRBV10-3 | TGTGCCTCCCAGGGTACCGGGGAGCTGTTTTTT | CASQGTGELFF
NA | TRBD1 | TRBJ1-4 | TRBV4-3 | TGCGCCAGCAGCCAAGGGACAGGGGGCGGAAAACTGTTTTTT | CASSQGTGGGKLFF
NA | TRBD1 | TRBJ1-5 | TRBV13 | TGTGCCAGCAGCTCACAGGGGCGCCGCAATCAGCCCCAGCATTTT | CASSSQGRRNQPQHF
few | NA | TRBJ2-7 | TRBV10-3 | TGTGCCATCAGTGGCTCTAGATACGAGCAGTACTTC | CAISGSRYEQYF
NA | NA | TRBJ2-3 | TRBV5-6 | TGTGCCAGCAGCTTGTTTCTAGGCGTAGATACGCAGTATTTT | CASSLFLGVDTQYF
NA | TRBD1 | TRBJ2-7 | TRBV10-1 | TGCGCCAGCAGCCCACCCGGGACAGGGAACGAGCAGTACTTC | CASSPPGTGNEQYF
NA | NA | TRBJ2-1 | TRBV30 | TGTGCCTGGAGTGTTCAGGGGACCTCCTACAATGAGCAGTTCTTC | CAWSVQGTSYNEQFF
NA | TRBD1 | TRBJ1-2 | TRBV6-1 | TGTGCCAGCAGTCGGGACAGGAACTATGGCTACACCTTC | CASSRDRNYGYTF
NA | NA | TRBJ1-1 | TRBV7-9 | TGTGCCAGCAGCCTGGGCCCGAGCACTGAAGCTTTCTTT | CASSLGPSTEAFF
once | TRBD1 | TRBJ1-2 | TRBV5-1 | TGCGCCAGCAGCTTGGGACAGGGGCGCCTCTATGGCTACACCTTC | CASSLGQGRLYGYTF
NA | TRBD1 | TRBJ2-3 | TRBV19 | TGTGCCAGTAGTAACCCGGGACAGACAGATACGCAGTATTTT | CASSNPGQTDTQYF
NA | NA | TRBJ1-2 | TRBV9 | TGTGCCAGCAGCCCAAACCTCAGCTATGGCTACACCTTC | CASSPNLSYGYTF
NA | NA | TRBJ1-2 | TRBV6-4 | TGTGCCAGCAGTGACTCGAGGTCCGGACAAAGAAGGGGCTACACCTTC | CASSDSRSGQRRGYTF
NA | TRBD2 | TRBJ2-7 | TRBV29-1 | TGCAGCGTTTTGACTAGCGCCTACGAGCAGTACTTC | CSVLTSAYEQYF
few | NA | TRBJ2-7 | TRBV7-9 | TGTGCCAGCAGCTTCTCCTACGAGCAGTACTTC | CASSFSYEQYF
once | NA | TRBJ1-1 | TRBV19 | TGTGCCAGTAGTAAGAGGAGGAGGGAAACTGAAGCTTTCTTT | CASSKRRRETEAFF
NA | NA | TRBJ1-1 | TRBV7-2 | TGTGCCGGAACAAGGACAGCAGGCACTGAAGCTTTCTTT | CAGTRTAGTEAFF
NA | TRBD1 | TRBJ2-3 | TRBV5-5 | TGTGCCAGCAGCCTGACAGGGTATGCTAGGTATACGCAGTATTTT | CASSLTGYARYTQYF
few | NA | TRBJ2-1 | TRBV7-9 | TGTTCCAGCAGCTCACATGGATGGGCCGAAACCTACAATGAGCAGTTCTTC | CSSSSHGWAETYNEQFF
NA | NA | TRBJ1-2 | TRBV19 | TGTGCCAGTGGTGTGCGCGGCTACACCTTC | CASGVRGYTF
NA | NA | TRBJ1-3 | TRBV5-1 | TGCGCCAGCAGCCATGGTGGGGCCTCTGGAAACACCATATATTTT | CASSHGGASGNTIYF
few | TRBD2 | TRBJ2-5 | TRBV4-1 | TGCGCCAGCAGCCAAGAAACGGGAGGCGGAGAGACCCAGTACTTC | CASSQETGGGETQYF
NA | NA | TRBJ2-1 | TRBV21-1 | TGTGCCAGCAGCCCCCGAAGGACGGGGTCGCAGTTCTTC | CASSPRRTGSQFF
NA | NA | TRBJ1-1 | TRBV7-9 | TGTGCCAGCAGCTTAGATTTGGGGGGTGAAGCTTTCTTT | CASSLDLGGEAFF
NA | TRBD1 | TRBJ2-2 | TRBV5-4 | TGTGCCAGCAGCTTAGGGACAGGGGGCGGCCGGTACACCGGGGAGCTGTTTTTT | CASSLGTGGGRYTGELFF
NA | NA | TRBJ2-3 | TRBV11-2 | TGTGCCAGCAGCTTAGCTGGCAGGGCGCCAGATACGCAGTATTTT | CASSLAGRAPDTQYF
NA | NA | TRBJ2-1 | TRBV30 | TGTGCCTGGGGATTCGGGATGCCGGGGTCCACCAATGAGCAGTTCTTC | CAWGFGMPGSTNEQFF
few | NA | TRBJ2-7 | TRBV7-6 | TGTGCCAGCAGCTTAGGCCCCCATGAGGTAGACGAGCAGTACTTC | CASSLGPHEVDEQYF
once | NA | TRBJ1-3 | TRBV5-6 | TGTGCCAGCAGCTTGGAAATGGGCAGTGCAGATGGAAACACCATATATTTT | CASSLEMGSADGNTIYF
NA | TRBD2 | TRBJ2-1 | TRBV19 | TGTGCCAGTGCAGGACTAGGAACTTACAATGAGCAGTTCTTC | CASAGLGTYNEQFF
few | NA | TRBJ1-2 | TRBV7-9 | TGTGCCAGCAGCTTAAGGTCGGGTTATGGCTACACCTTC | CASSLRSGYGYTF
NA | TRBD2 | TRBJ2-1 | TRBV2 | TGTGCCAGCACTCCAAGGACTAGCGGGAGGGGGAGAAATGAGCAGTTCTTC | CASTPRTSGRGRNEQFF
once | NA | TRBJ2-7 | TRBV7-9 | TGTGCCAGCAGCCCGGCGACAAAAACCTACGAGCAGTACTTC | CASSPATKTYEQYF
NA | NA | TRBJ1-1 | TRBV13 | TGTGCCAGCAGCTTTTTCGACGGGAACGCTGAAGCTTTCTTT | CASSFFDGNAEAFF
NA | TRBD1 | TRBJ1-5 | TRBV19 | TGTGCCAGTAGTGAGAAGACAGGGTTCAATCAGCCCCAGCATTTT | CASSEKTGFNQPQHF
NA | NA | TRBJ2-1 | TRBV18 | TGTGCCAGCTCACCCCGCGGTAGTGACAATGAGCAGTTCTTC | CASSPRGSDNEQFF
NA | TRBD2 | TRBJ2-5 | TRBV5-1 | TGCGCCAGCAGCTTGGGCGGACTAGCGGGCTGGGAGACCCAGTACTTC | CASSLGGLAGWETQYF
NA | NA | TRBJ1-5 | TRBV19 | TGTGCCAGTAGTCTACAGGGTCGTCAGCCCCAGCATTTT | CASSLQGRQPQHF
NA | TRBD2 | TRBJ2-1 | TRBV5-4 | TGTGCCAGTGGCATAGCGGGAGGGCCCCCCTACAATGAGCAGTTCTTC | CASGIAGGPPYNEQFF
NA | NA | TRBJ2-1 | TRBV27 | TGTGCCAGCAGCCTTAGCGGACAGGCGTTCTACAATGAGCAGTTCTTC | CASSLSGQAFYNEQFF
few | NA | TRBJ2-7 | TRBV6-1 | TGTGCCAGCCGATCACTTTACGAGCAGTACTTC | CASRSLYEQYF
NA | NA | TRBJ1-5 | TRBV7-2 | TGTGCCAGCAGCGTGGACACTGTTACTAGCAATCAGCCCCAGCATTTT | CASSVDTVTSNQPQHF
NA | NA | TRBJ1-5 | TRBV10-2 | TGCGCCAGCAACCAGGATAATCAGCCCCAGCATTTT | CASNQDNQPQHF
NA | NA | TRBJ2-1 | TRBV29-1 | TGCAGCGTTGATTACGGGGATTCCTACAATGAGCAGTTCTTC | CSVDYGDSYNEQFF
NA | TRBD1 | TRBJ2-5 | TRBV5-1 | TGCGCCAGCAGCCCGACAGGGTGGGAAGAGACCCAGTACTTC | CASSPTGWEETQYF
NA | NA | TRBJ2-2 | TRBV28 | TGTGCCAGCAGTTCGACAGCTTCGAACACCGGGGAGCTGTTTTTT | CASSSTASNTGELFF
once | TRBD2 | TRBJ2-2 | TRBV2 | TGTGCCAGCAGTGAATGGGGCTCTAGCGGGGGGAACACCGGGGAGCTGTTTTTT | CASSEWGSSGGNTGELFF
NA | NA | TRBJ1-2 | TRBV5-1 | TGCGCCAGCAGCTTGGCCGAACAGGGAAGTGGCTACACCTTC | CASSLAEQGSGYTF
once | NA | TRBJ2-7 | TRBV10-3 | TGTGCCATCAGTGAAACAGGTTCCCACGAGCAGTACTTC | CAISETGSHEQYF
NA | NA | TRBJ2-3 | TRBV7-6 | TGTGCCAGCAGCCGGGACATCACAGATACGCAGTATTTT | CASSRDITDTQYF